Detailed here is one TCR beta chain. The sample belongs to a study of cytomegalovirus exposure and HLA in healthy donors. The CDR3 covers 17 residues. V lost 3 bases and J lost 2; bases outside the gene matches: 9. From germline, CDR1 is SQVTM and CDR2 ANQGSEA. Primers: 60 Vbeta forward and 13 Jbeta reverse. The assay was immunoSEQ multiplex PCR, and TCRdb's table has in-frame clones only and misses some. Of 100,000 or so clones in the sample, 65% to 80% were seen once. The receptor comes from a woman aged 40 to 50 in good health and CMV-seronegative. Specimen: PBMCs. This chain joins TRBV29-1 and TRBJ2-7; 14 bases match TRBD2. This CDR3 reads CSVDGPRLAGGTYEQYF. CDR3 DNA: TGCAGCGTTGATGGGCCCCGACTAGCGGGGGGGACCTACGAGCAGTACTTC.